These 2 T cell receptor beta chains share one sample of origin, sequenced in a study of blood T cell repertoires in COVID-19. TCRdb's copy holds only in-frame clones and misses some; the assay was immunoSEQ multiplex PCR. The data hold fewer than 400,000 clones, with around 84% observed a single time. The sample taken for sequencing was PBMCs or T cells enriched from blood (not recorded which). These receptors were collected from a woman in her twenties or thirties who had been exposed to COVID-19.

The V and J genes are TRBV19 and TRBJ1-5; 11 nucleotides align to TRBD1. The J segment lost 5 bases and the V segment lost 9 bases, leaving 9 bases of the junction unmatched. The CDR3 runs 15 residues. Germline-derived CDR1 and CDR2 are LNHDA and SQIVND (reference sequence). CDR3 DNA: TGTGCCAGCAATCCCGGGACAGGGGGATATCAGCCCCAGCATTTT. Protein product: CASNPGTGGYQPQHF.

The chain carries TRBV6-5 and TRBJ2-7; D might be TRBD1 (5 bases). Germline lookup yields CDR1 MNHEY and CDR2 SVGAGI. Trimming left V 2 bases short and J 2 bases short, with 7 bases between. The length of the CDR3 is 13 residues. The chain's CDR3 is CASSYTGPYEQYF. DNA of the CDR3: TGTGCCAGCAGTTACACAGGACCCTACGAGCAGTACTTC.